Included here is one TCR beta chain sequence, with context. The protocol was immunoSEQ multiplex PCR, while the TCRdb copy is restricted to in-frame clones and leaves out a portion. The sample holds roughly 180,000 clones, more than 80% seen once. The sample is drawn from a study of blood T cell repertoires in COVID-19. CDR3 length equals 14 residues. V lost 8 bases and J lost 3; bases outside the gene matches: 8. Per germline, CDR1 KGHDR and CDR2 SFDVKD. The specimen sequenced was peripheral blood. The V call is TRBV24-1, the J call TRBJ2-5; 7 nucleotides align to TRBD1. This receptor was obtained from a woman aged 40 to 50 with COVID-19, enrolled during active disease. CDR3 in DNA: TGTGCCACCAACAGGGGCCCCCCAGAAGAGACCCAGTACTTC. This encodes CATNRGPPEETQYF.